This T cell receptor beta chain originates from a study of blood T cells in healthy people across ages. Study outcomes and limitations: Diversity estimates drawn from one million T cells were deemed underestimates. Naive and antigen-experienced cells could not be conclusively compared, given unsorted PBMCs. Greater diversity and more naive CD4+ cells were seen in long-lived donors than in aged donors.

To note about this clonotype: Its cognate antigen is unknown.

Then a second PCR, running roughly 7 to 11 cycles, was carried out with a sample-barcoded 5' primer and a J-beta primer mix. Each of the cDNA molecules was tagged by a template-switch adaptor with 12 random nucleotides. TCRdb analysed the 5' RACE reads with MiXCR anew, one entry per CDR3 protein. The sample shows about 770,000 distinct CDR3 sequences, under 45% of them seen only once. V was trimmed by 4 bases and J by 1 base, leaving 10 bases between them. This CDR3 region has 14 residues. Looked up from germline, CDR1 is SGDLS and CDR2 is YYNGEE. The sample taken for sequencing was blood. The V gene is TRBV9, the J gene TRBJ2-3, with unresolved D. The clonotype comes from a man aged 55 to 70 in good health. The CDR3 DNA follows: TGTGCCAGCAGCAACAGACAAGGCACAGATACGCAGTATTTT. This encodes CASSNRQGTDTQYF. The entire variable domain, with the rest obtained from reference TRBV9 and TRBJ2-3, is as follows: DSGVTQTPKHLITATGQRVTLRCSPRSGDLSVYWYQQSLDQGLQFLIQYYNGEERAKGNILERFSAQQFPDLHSELNLSSLELGDSALYFCASSNRQGTDTQYFGPGTRLTVL.